The clone carrying this T cell receptor beta chain was detected only a few times. The data are from a study of CD8+ T cells in alopecia areata. Whole-study context: A regimen of oral tofacitinib, 5 to 10 mg twice daily, was given to treated patients.

TCR sequencing used cDNA made by reverse transcription of extracted RNA. TCRdb's table, derived via immunoSEQ multiplex PCR, lists solely in-frame clones and lacks some. The sample yields 120,000 or so clones, roughly 61% seen once. Germline CDR1 SGHRS, CDR2 YFSETQ. V lost 0 bases and J lost 3; bases outside the gene matches: 1. The CDR3 sequence is 14 residues long. The sample consisted of CD4+ T cells sorted from blood, taken at week 0. This rearrangement joins TRBV5-1 to TRBJ2-7; 9 nucleotides line up with TRBD2. The source is a human donor with alopecia areata. CDR3 sequence: CASSLASGNYEQYF. For the CDR3, the DNA is TGCGCCAGCAGCTTGGCTAGCGGGAACTACGAGCAGTACTTC. Full variable domain (outside the CDR3, taken from reference TRBV5-1 and TRBJ2-7): KAGVTQTPRYLIKTRGQQVTLSCSPISGHRSVSWYQQTPGQGLQFLFEYFSETQRNKGNFPGRFSGRQFSNSRSEMNVSTLELGDSALYLCASSLASGNYEQYFGPGTRLTVT.